The 17 T cell receptor beta chains below were found in one sample sequenced in a study of blood T cell repertoires in COVID-19. Profiling relied on immunoSEQ multiplex PCR, and the TCRdb table lists in-frame clones only, not all of them. The data hold approximately 63,000 clones, with 76% observed a single time. The sequencing input was peripheral blood. The receptors originated from an elderly woman with acute or convalescent COVID-19.

This clone was seen just once. The rearrangement joins TRBV12-3 or TRBV12-4 to TRBJ1-1, with D possibly matching TRBD1 (5 bases). This CDR3 has 12 residues. The V gene lost 6 bases and the J gene lost 7 bases, with 12 bases spanning the gap. The CDR3 nucleotides are TGTGCCAGCAGCTGGGGCAGGTTTGAAGCTTTCTTT. This gives the protein CASSWGRFEAFF.

The chain uses TRBV20-1 and TRBJ1-2; no clear D gene. CDR1 and CDR2 (germline): DFQATT, SNEGSKA (reference sequence). The CDR3 has 10 residues. Between the trimmed V and J ends, which lost 3 bases and 8 bases, there was a span of 7 bases. CDR3 nucleotide sequence: TGCAGTGCTAGTTATCTCGGCTACACCTTC. Translation: CSASYLGYTF.

This chain connects TRBV7-9 to TRBJ1-1, with no clear D. CDR3 size: 12 residues. Deletions cut 5 bases from V and 8 bases from J, with 12 bases between. Germline values: CDR1 SEHNR, CDR2 FQNEAQ (reference sequence). CDR3 sequence reads: CASSPGPGEAFF. CDR3 coding DNA: TGTGCCAGCAGCCCCGGACCGGGGGAAGCTTTCTTT. Full variable domain (missing parts from reference TRBV7-9 and TRBJ1-1): DTGVSQNPRHKITKRGQNVTFRCDPISEHNRLYWYRQTLGQGPEFLTYFQNEAQLEKSRLLSDRFSAERPKGSFSTLEIQRTEQGDSAMYLCASSPGPGEAFFGQGTRLTVV.

The chain is built from TRBV6-2 or TRBV6-3 and TRBJ1-6; D remains ambiguous. The length of the CDR3 is 14 residues. V shed 7 bases and J shed 7 bases, with 14 bases lying between them. Germline V gene lookup returns CDR1 MNHEY and CDR2 SVGEGT. Here the CDR3 reads CASTPSGKNSPLHF. CDR3 nucleotide sequence: TGTGCCAGCACCCCCAGCGGCAAAAATTCACCCCTCCACTTT.

The CDR3 sequence: CASSTGDQPQHF. The CDR3, as DNA: TGTGCCAGCAGCACGGGTGATCAGCCCCAGCATTTT. The rearrangement joins TRBV28 to TRBJ1-5, with D hard to call. Germline V lookup: CDR1 MDHEN, CDR2 SYDVKM. Trimming took off 6 bases at V and 5 bases at J, with 8 bases between the two ends. The CDR3 loop spans 12 amino acids.

This clone was found a few times. The V gene is TRBV11-2, the J gene TRBJ2-1; D unresolved. CDR1 is SGHAT and CDR2 is FQNNGV in the germline V gene. The CDR3 is made up of 17 amino acids. V lost 1 base and J lost 4, with 17 bases in between. In nucleotides, the CDR3 is TGTGCCAGCAGCTTAGTTGGCGGCCGCGCGTCTTACAATGAGCAGTTCTTC. Encoded protein: CASSLVGGRASYNEQFF.

The chain couples TRBV7-6 to TRBJ2-1, with 12 bases lining up with TRBD1. This CDR3 region has 16 residues. Germline V lookup: CDR1 SGHVS, CDR2 FNYEAQ. V lost 2 bases and J lost 10; bases outside the gene matches: 9. CDR3 loop: CASSLLTGQGAGEQFF. As DNA, the CDR3 is TGTGCCAGCAGCTTACTCACGGGACAGGGGGCGGGGGAGCAGTTCTTC.

The chain is built from TRBV6-5 and TRBJ2-1; TRBD2 matches at 10 bases. The CDR3 totals 14 residues. Trimming removed 7 bases from V and 5 bases from J; junction bases left unmatched: 5. Per germline, CDR1 MNHEY and CDR2 SVGAGI. The CDR3 nucleotides read TGTGCCAGCAAACCGGGACTAGCGAACAATGAGCAGTTCTTC. It encodes CASKPGLANNEQFF.

This clone was detected only a few times. This chain connects TRBV7-2 to TRBJ2-1, with D possibly being TRBD2 (6 bases). The CDR3 totals 14 residues. Between the trimmed V and J ends, which lost 1 base and 5 bases, there was a span of 9 bases. Germline loops: CDR1 SGHTA, CDR2 FQGNSA. The DNA for the CDR3 is TGTGCCAGCAGCTTAGGCAGGACTAACAATGAGCAGTTCTTC. Translating gives CASSLGRTNNEQFF.

The sample holds a few counts of this clone. One junction end disagrees with the germline gene, perhaps due to a read error. The gene calls are TRBV7-7 and TRBJ2-3, with 14 bases matching TRBD2. The CDR3 runs to 18 residues. Per the germline V gene, CDR1 is SSHAT and CDR2 is FNYEAQ (reference sequence). The CDR3 loop reads CASSSMGGLAGVTCTQYF. The CDR3 DNA reads TGTGCTAGCAGCTCCATGGGGGGACTAGCGGGAGTAACCTGTACGCAGTATTTT.

This clone has a handful of counts. This chain links TRBV18 with TRBJ2-1, with D perhaps matching TRBD2 (6 bases). Trimming removed 3 bases from V and 0 bases from J, with 12 bases in between. Germline loops: CDR1 KGHSH, CDR2 LQKENI. The CDR3 sequence is 16 residues long. CDR3 nucleotides: TGTGCCAGCTCACCCCCCCCCGGGGGCTCCTACAATGAGCAGTTCTTC. Its translation: CASSPPPGGSYNEQFF.

V gene TRBV5-1 combines with J gene TRBJ2-1; D perhaps matches TRBD2 (6 bases). In germline, CDR1 is SGHRS, CDR2 YFSETQ. V gave up 5 bases and J gave up 4 bases, with 19 bases separating them. This CDR3 is 16 amino acids long. The CDR3 loop is CASSPAEGPPYNEQFF. The CDR3 DNA is TGCGCCAGCAGTCCGGCGGAGGGGCCCCCTTACAATGAGCAGTTCTTC. The variable domain in full, with the rest retrieved from reference TRBV5-1 and TRBJ2-1, is KAGVTQTPRYLIKTRGQQVTLSCSPISGHRSVSWYQQTPGQGLQFLFEYFSETQRNKGNFPGRFSGRQFSNSRSEMNVSTLELGDSALYLCASSPAEGPPYNEQFFGPGTRLTVL.

This clone was seen a few times. The chain links TRBV28 to TRBJ1-4; D remains ambiguous. Germline CDR1 and CDR2: MDHEN and SYDVKM. The CDR3 runs to 15 residues. Between the trimmed V and J ends, which lost 5 bases and 5 bases, there was a span of 15 bases. In DNA, the CDR3 is TGTGCCAGCAGTCCTTGGGAGGCGCTAAATGAAAAACTGTTTTTT. The encoded protein is CASSPWEALNEKLFF.

V usage is TRBV5-8 and J usage is TRBJ1-4, with 7 bases matching TRBD1. Trimming at V came to 4 bases and at J to 4 bases, leaving 4 bases not matched to a gene. This CDR3 region has 14 residues. Germline V gene sequence: CDR1 SGHTS, CDR2 YDEGEE. In DNA, the CDR3 is TGTGCCAGCAGCCCAGGACAGGTTAATGAAAAACTGTTTTTT. It encodes CASSPGQVNEKLFF.

This chain connects TRBV28 to TRBJ1-1; 10 bases are a match to TRBD1. From germline, CDR1 is MDHEN and CDR2 SYDVKM. CDR3 length equals 14 residues. Losses at the gene ends were 3 bases for V and 6 bases for J; bases not matched to a gene: 4. CDR3 in amino acids: CASSFYGQGAEAFF. The CDR3 DNA reads TGTGCCAGCAGTTTTTATGGACAGGGGGCTGAAGCTTTCTTT.

The genes are TRBV28 and TRBJ2-7; 7 bases are shared with TRBD1. The CDR3 covers 15 residues. In germline, CDR1 is MDHEN, CDR2 SYDVKM. Trimming took 7 bases from V and 1 from J; bases not matched to a gene: 10. In nucleotides, the CDR3 is TGTGCCAGCAACCAGAACGGGGACAGTTCCTACGAGCAGTACTTC. As protein: CASNQNGDSSYEQYF.

The chain combines TRBV28 with TRBJ1-5, with 7 bases identical to TRBD1. The CDR3 contains 13 residues. V shed 7 bases, J shed 7 bases, and the junction held 7 bases outside the gene matches. In germline, CDR1 is MDHEN, CDR2 SYDVKM. The CDR3 sequence is CASNRGFYQPQHF. The CDR3 DNA reads as TGTGCCAGCAACAGGGGATTCTACCAGCCCCAGCATTTT.